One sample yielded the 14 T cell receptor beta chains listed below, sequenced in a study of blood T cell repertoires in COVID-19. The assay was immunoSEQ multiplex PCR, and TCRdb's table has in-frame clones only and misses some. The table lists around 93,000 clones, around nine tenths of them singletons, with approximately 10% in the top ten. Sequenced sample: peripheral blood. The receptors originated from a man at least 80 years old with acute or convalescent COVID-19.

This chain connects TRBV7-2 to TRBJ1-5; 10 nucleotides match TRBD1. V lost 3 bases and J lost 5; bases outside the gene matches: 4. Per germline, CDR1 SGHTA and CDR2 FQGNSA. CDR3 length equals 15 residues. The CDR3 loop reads CASSLGQGSYQPQHF. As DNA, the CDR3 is TGTGCCAGCAGCTTGGGACAGGGGTCCTATCAGCCCCAGCATTTT.

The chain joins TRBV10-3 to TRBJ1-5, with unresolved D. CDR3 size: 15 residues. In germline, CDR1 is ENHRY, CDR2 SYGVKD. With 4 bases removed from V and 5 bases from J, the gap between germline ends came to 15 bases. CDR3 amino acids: CAISVRSLRDQPQHF. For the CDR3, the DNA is TGTGCCATCAGTGTAAGGTCCCTGCGGGATCAGCCCCAGCATTTT.

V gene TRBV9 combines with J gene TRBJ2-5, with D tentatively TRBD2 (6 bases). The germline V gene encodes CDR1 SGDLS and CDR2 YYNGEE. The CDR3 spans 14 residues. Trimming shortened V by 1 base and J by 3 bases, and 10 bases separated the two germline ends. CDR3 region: CASSVMWGEETQYF. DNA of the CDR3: TGTGCCAGCAGCGTAATGTGGGGGGAAGAGACCCAGTACTTC.

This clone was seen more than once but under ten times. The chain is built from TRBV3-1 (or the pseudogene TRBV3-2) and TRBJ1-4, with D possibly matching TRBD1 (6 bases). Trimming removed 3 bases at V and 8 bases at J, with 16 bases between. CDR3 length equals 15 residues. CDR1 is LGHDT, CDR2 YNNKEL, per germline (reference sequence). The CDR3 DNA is TGTGCCAGCAGCCATAACCCGCATCAGGGGGAAAAACTGTTTTTT. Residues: CASSHNPHQGEKLFF.

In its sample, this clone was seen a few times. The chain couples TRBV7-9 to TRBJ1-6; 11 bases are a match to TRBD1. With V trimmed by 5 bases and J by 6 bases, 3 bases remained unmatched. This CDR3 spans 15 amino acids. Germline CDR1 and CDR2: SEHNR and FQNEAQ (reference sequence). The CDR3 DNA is TGTGCCAGCAGCGGGGGGACAGGGGGTAATTCACCCCTCCACTTT. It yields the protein CASSGGTGGNSPLHF.

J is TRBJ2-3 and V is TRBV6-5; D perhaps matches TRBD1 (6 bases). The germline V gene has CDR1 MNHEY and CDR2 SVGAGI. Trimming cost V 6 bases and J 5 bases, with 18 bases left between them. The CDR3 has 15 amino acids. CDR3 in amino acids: CASSRWSTGQDTQYF. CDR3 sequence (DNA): TGTGCCAGCAGCCGATGGTCAACAGGGCAAGATACGCAGTATTTT.

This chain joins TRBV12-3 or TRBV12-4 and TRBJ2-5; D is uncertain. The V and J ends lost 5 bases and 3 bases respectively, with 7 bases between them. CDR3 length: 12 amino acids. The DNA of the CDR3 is TGTGCCAGCAGTATAACAGAAGAGACCCAGTACTTC. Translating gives CASSITEETQYF.

The CDR3: CASSDKSNSPLHF. CDR3 DNA sequence: TGTGCCAGTTCGGACAAGAGTAATTCACCCCTCCACTTT. The rearrangement uses TRBV19 and TRBJ1-6, with D possibly being TRBD1 (5 bases). This CDR3 is 13 amino acids long. Germline CDR1 LNHDA, CDR2 SQIVND (reference sequence). V was shortened by 8 bases and J by 6 bases, with 11 bases between the two germline ends.

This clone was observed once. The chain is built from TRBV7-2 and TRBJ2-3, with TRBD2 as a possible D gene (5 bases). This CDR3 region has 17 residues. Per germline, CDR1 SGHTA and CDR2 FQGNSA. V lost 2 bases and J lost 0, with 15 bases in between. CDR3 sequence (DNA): TGTGCCAGCAGCTTACTCGGGAATTCCTACAGCACAGATACGCAGTATTTT. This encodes CASSLLGNSYSTDTQYF. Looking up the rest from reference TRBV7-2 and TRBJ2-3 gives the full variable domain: GAGVSQSPSNKVTEKGKDVELRCDPISGHTALYWYRQSLGQGLEFLIYFQGNSAPDKSGLPSDRFSAERTGGSVSTLTIQRTQQEDSAVYLCASSLLGNSYSTDTQYFGPGTRLTVL.

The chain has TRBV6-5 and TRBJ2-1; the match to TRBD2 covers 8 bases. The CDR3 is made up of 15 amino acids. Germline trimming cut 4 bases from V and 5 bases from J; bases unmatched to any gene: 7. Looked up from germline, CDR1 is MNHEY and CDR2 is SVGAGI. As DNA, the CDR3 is TGTGCCAGCAGTTCCCAGGGACTAGGGCACAATGAGCAGTTCTTC. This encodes CASSSQGLGHNEQFF.

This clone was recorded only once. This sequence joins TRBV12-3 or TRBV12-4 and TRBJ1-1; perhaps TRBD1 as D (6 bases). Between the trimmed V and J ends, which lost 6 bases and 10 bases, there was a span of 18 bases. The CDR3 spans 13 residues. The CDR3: CASRVQGSLGAFF. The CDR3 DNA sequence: TGTGCCAGCAGGGTACAGGGTTCGTTGGGAGCTTTCTTT.

In nucleotides, the CDR3 is TGTGCCAGCAGCCCCGGGACTTCTCAGAATTCACCCCTCCACTTT. Translating gives CASSPGTSQNSPLHF. This chain joins TRBV3-1 (or the pseudogene TRBV3-2) and TRBJ1-6, with D maybe TRBD1 (5 bases). Germline V gene data show CDR1 as LGHDT and CDR2 as YNNKEL (reference sequence). The ends were cut back, 4 bases at V and 7 bases at J, with 14 bases in the middle. The CDR3 consists of 15 residues.

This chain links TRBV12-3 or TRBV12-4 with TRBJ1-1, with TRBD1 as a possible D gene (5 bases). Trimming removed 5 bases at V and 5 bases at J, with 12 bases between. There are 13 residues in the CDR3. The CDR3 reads CASSTRTMTEAFF. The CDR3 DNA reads TGTGCCAGCAGTACGCGGACAATGACTGAAGCTTTCTTT.

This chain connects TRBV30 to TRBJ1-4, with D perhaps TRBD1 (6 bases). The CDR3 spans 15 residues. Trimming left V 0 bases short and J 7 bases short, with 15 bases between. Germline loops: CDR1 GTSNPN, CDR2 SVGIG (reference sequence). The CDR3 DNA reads TGTGCCTGGAGTGTACAGCGGGGGGCGGGTGAAAAACTGTTTTTT. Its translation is CAWSVQRGAGEKLFF.